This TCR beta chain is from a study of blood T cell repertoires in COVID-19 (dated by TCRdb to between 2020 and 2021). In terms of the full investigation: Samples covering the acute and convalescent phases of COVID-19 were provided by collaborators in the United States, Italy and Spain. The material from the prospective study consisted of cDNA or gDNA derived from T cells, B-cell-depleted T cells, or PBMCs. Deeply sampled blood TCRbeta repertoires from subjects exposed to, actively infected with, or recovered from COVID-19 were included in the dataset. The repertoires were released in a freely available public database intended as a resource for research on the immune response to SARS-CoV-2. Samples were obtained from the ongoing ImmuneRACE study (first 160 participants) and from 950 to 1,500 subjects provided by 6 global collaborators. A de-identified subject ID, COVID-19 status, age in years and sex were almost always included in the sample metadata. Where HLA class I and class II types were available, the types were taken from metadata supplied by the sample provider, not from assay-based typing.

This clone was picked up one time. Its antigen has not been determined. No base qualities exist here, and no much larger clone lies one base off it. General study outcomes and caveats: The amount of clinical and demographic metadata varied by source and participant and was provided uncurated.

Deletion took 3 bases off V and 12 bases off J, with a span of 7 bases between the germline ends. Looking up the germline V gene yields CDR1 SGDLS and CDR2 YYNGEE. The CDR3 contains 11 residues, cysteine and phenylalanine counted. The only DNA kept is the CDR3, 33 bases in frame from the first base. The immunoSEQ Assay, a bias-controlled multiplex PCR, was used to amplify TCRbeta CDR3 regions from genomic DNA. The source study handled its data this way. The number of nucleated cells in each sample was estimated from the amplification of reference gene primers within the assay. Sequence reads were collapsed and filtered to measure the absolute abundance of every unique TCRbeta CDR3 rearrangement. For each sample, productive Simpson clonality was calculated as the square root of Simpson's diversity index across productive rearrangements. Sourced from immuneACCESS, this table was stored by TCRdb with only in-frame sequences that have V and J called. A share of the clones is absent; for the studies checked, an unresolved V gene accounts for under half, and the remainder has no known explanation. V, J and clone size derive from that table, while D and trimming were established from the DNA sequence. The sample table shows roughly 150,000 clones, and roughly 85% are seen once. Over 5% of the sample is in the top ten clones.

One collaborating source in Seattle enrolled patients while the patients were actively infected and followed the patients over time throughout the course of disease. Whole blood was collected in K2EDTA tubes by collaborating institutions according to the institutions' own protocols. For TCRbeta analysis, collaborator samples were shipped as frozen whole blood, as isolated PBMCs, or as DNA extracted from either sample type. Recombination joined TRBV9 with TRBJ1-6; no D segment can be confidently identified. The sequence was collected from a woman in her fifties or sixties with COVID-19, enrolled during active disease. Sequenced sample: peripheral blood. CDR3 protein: CASSGSGPLHF. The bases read TGTGCCAGCAGCGGGAGCGGACCCCTCCACTTT.